This T cell receptor beta chain was observed in a study of blood T cell repertoires in COVID-19. The authors' processing: Amplification of reference gene primers was used by the study to estimate nucleated cell counts. The repertoire was sequenced with immunoSEQ multiplex PCR; TCRdb's copy has only in-frame clones and lacks some. That table is the source of V, J and clone size, and D and trimming were worked out from the DNA. The sample contains approximately 300,000 clones, roughly 90% of which appear only once. Participants came from around 25 US areas, aged about 18 to 100 years. The sequence was obtained from a woman in her late teens or twenties with acute COVID-19. The specimen sequenced was PBMCs or T cells enriched from blood (not recorded which).

This CDR3 is CASRQGPYNEQFF. In DNA, the CDR3 is TGTGCCAGCAGGCAGGGGCCTTACAATGAGCAGTTCTTC. The rearrangement joins TRBV12-3 or TRBV12-4 to TRBJ2-1; a weak D match, TRBD1 (6 bases). The CDR3 totals 13 residues. V gave up 6 bases and J gave up 4 bases, with 10 bases separating them.